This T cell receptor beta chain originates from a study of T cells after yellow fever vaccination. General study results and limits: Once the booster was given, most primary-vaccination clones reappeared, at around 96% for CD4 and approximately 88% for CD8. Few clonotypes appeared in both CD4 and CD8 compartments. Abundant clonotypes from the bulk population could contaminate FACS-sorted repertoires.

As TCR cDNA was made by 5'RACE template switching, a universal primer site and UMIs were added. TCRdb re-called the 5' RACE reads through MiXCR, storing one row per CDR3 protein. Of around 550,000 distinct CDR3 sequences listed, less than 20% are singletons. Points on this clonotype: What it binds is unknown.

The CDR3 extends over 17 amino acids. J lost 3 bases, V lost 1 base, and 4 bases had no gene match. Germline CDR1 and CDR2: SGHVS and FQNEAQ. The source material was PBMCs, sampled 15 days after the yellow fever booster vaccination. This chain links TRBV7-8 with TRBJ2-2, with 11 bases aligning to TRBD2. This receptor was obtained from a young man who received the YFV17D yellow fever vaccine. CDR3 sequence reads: CASSLGASGRYTGELFF. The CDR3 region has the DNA TGTGCCAGCAGCTTAGGGGCTAGCGGGAGGTACACCGGGGAGCTGTTTTTT.